Described below is a single T cell receptor beta chain sequence and its context. Both 60 Vbeta primers and 13 Jbeta primers went into the PCR. Produced via immunoSEQ multiplex PCR; TCRdb's table is partial and in-frame only. Found here are around 240,000 clones, 82% of them singletons; the top ten hold 5.4%. The germline V gene encodes CDR1 ENHRY and CDR2 SYGVKD. This CDR3 has 12 residues. Trimming took 7 bases from V and 4 from J, leaving 9 bases between them. The sample belongs to a study of cytomegalovirus exposure and HLA in healthy donors. The rearrangement links TRBV10-3 to TRBJ2-3; TRBD2 might be the D (6 bases). The sequencing input was PBMCs. The sequence derives from a woman in her 40s in good health and CMV-seropositive. DNA of the CDR3: TGTGCCATCACTTCGGGGGCAGATACGCAGTATTTT. This gives the protein CAITSGADTQYF.